These 10 T cell receptor beta chains came from one sample sequenced in a study of human T cells and chemical hapten exposure. Time point described: patch test 3, about 24 weeks after DPC sensitization. Indicated treatment: therapeutic diphenylcyclopropenone sensitization with weekly scalp DPC. Via MiXCR, TCRdb re-called the RACE reads, giving one row per CDR3 protein. The table shows about 120,000 distinct CDR3 sequences, with about 11% occurring only once. The input for sequencing was whole blood, taken in connection with sensitization to the hapten diphenylcyclopropenone (DPC). The receptors derive from a woman aged 50 to 65 with alopecia areata. Some clones in this sample may be carry-over from other donors' samples.

The V gene is TRBV6-2 or TRBV6-3, the J gene TRBJ2-5, with TRBD2 matching over 10 bases. Germline assignment: CDR1 MNHEY and CDR2 SVGEGT. The ends lost 6 bases at V and 5 bases at J; junction bases unmatched: 9. The CDR3 contains 15 residues. The CDR3 loop reads CASSASGRADETQYF. The CDR3 DNA sequence: TGTGCCAGCAGCGCCAGCGGGAGGGCTGACGAGACCCAGTACTTC.

This clonotype was detected ten times or more. This sequence joins TRBV29-1 and TRBJ2-3, with 14 nucleotides matching TRBD2. V gave up 6 bases and J gave up 4 bases; unmatched junction bases: 6. Germline CDR1 and CDR2: SQVTM and ANQGSEA. The CDR3 totals 15 residues. The CDR3 loop is CSVNGLAGGADTQYF. The DNA for the CDR3 is TGCAGCGTCAACGGACTAGCGGGAGGTGCAGATACGCAGTATTTT.

V usage is TRBV12-3 or TRBV12-4 and J usage is TRBJ1-5, with TRBD1 identical over 10 bases. This CDR3 spans 15 amino acids. V dropped 4 bases and J dropped 7; count of bases not matched to a gene: 7. DNA for the CDR3: TGTGCCAGCAGTTGGGACAGGGGAGATTACCAGCCCCAGCATTTT. Translating gives CASSWDRGDYQPQHF.

The chain links TRBV24-1 to TRBJ2-3, with TRBD1 as a possible D gene (6 bases). The V gene lost 1 base and the J gene lost 0 bases, with 7 bases spanning the gap. The germline V gene encodes CDR1 KGHDR and CDR2 SFDVKD. The CDR3 totals 15 residues. In DNA form, the CDR3 reads TGTGCCACCAGTGATTTTACAGGGAGCACAGATACGCAGTATTTT. Protein product: CATSDFTGSTDTQYF.

This clonotype appeared a few times. The chain couples TRBV5-1 to TRBJ2-7, with D perhaps given as TRBD1 or TRBD2 (6 bases each). The germline CDR1 and CDR2 sequences are SGHRS and YFSETQ. Trimming removed 4 bases at V and 0 bases at J, with 14 bases between. The CDR3 loop spans 15 amino acids. CDR3: CASSVGRGLSYEQYF. In nucleotides, the CDR3 is TGCGCCAGCAGCGTTGGACGGGGGCTCTCCTACGAGCAGTACTTC.

There are a few counts of this clonotype. The chain employs TRBV29-1 and TRBJ2-7; TRBD1 agrees at 9 bases. This CDR3 comprises 12 residues. J lost 5 bases, V lost 7 bases, and 6 bases had no gene match. Germline V CDR1 and CDR2: SQVTM, ANQGSEA. CDR3 coding DNA: TGCAGCGCCTGGACAGGGGTTAACGAGCAGTACTTC. This sequence encodes CSAWTGVNEQYF.

This clonotype was counted a few times. The chain has TRBV7-2 and TRBJ2-1; 14 bases are shared with TRBD2. The CDR3 has 16 residues. Trimming took 3 bases from V and 9 from J; bases not matched to a gene: 7. Looked up from germline, CDR1 is SGHTA and CDR2 is FQGNSA. The CDR3 coding sequence is TGTGCCAGCAGCTTTTCGGGACTAGCGGGAGCGGTTGAGCAGTTCTTC. Its translation: CASSFSGLAGAVEQFF. Full variable domain (remainder filled in from reference TRBV7-2 and TRBJ2-1): GAGVSQSPSNKVTEKGKDVELRCDPISGHTALYWYRQSLGQGLEFLIYFQGNSAPDKSGLPSDRFSAERTGGSVSTLTIQRTQQEDSAVYLCASSFSGLAGAVEQFFGPGTRLTVL.

This clonotype has a count of ten or more. The V and J genes are TRBV13 and TRBJ2-3; D not certain. The CDR3 consists of 15 residues. CDR1 is PRHDT, CDR2 FYEKMQ, per germline (reference sequence). V was cut by 0 bases and J by 2 bases, with 9 bases left in between. The DNA of the CDR3 is TGTGCCAGCAGCTTAGGGGTTGCAACCACAGATACGCAGTATTTT. Translation gives CASSLGVATTDTQYF. Full variable domain (rest looked up from reference TRBV13 and TRBJ2-3): AAGVIQSPRHLIKEKRETATLKCYPIPRHDTVYWYQQGPGQDPQFLISFYEKMQSDKGSIPDRFSAQQFSDYHSELNMSSLELGDSALYFCASSLGVATTDTQYFGPGTRLTVL.

This clonotype was detected only a few times. The rearrangement links TRBV28 to TRBJ2-1, with TRBD2 identical over 8 bases. The J segment lost 2 bases and the V segment lost 7 bases, leaving 10 bases of the junction unmatched. The germline CDR1 and CDR2 sequences are MDHEN and SYDVKM. The CDR3 sequence is 16 residues long. The CDR3 DNA reads as TGTGCCAGCAAGTCCAACAAGCGGGAGCCCTACAATGAGCAGTTCTTC. Translation: CASKSNKREPYNEQFF.

The rearrangement joins TRBV24-1 to TRBJ1-3, with D perhaps matching TRBD1 (5 bases). Trimming pared 12 bases from V and 4 bases from J, leaving 15 bases between. Germline lookup yields CDR1 KGHDR and CDR2 SFDVKD. This CDR3 is 13 amino acids long. The CDR3 DNA follows: TGTGCCGCCGACAGAGGATTGGGAAACACCATATATTTT. Translating gives CAADRGLGNTIYF.